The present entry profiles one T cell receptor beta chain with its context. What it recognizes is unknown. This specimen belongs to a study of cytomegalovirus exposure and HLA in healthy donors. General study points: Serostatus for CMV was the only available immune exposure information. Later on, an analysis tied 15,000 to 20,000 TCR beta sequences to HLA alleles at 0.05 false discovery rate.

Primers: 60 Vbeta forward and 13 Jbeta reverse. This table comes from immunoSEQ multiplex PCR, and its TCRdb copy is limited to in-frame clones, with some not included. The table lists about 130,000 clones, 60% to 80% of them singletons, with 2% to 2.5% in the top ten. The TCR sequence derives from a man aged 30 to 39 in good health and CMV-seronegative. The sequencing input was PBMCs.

In DNA form, the CDR3 reads TGTGCCAGCAGTGAAAATTGGGGGGGAGGTCGCAATCAGCCCCAGCATTTT. It yields the protein CASSENWGGGRNQPQHF. This chain uses TRBV6-1 with TRBJ1-5; a possible D gene is TRBD1 (5 bases). Germline V gene lookup returns CDR1 MNHNS and CDR2 SASEGT. This CDR3 contains 17 residues. The V end lost 2 bases, the J end lost 2 bases, and 16 bases lay between the germline ends.